This TCR beta chain was captured in a study of siplizumab effects on memory and regulatory T cells. General observations from the study: Proliferating siplizumab-cultured Tregs lacked confirmed suppressive function.

On this clone itself: Its antigen is unidentified.

Per sample, some 10^5 TCR templates were assayed. Clones were sequenced by immunoSEQ multiplex PCR, and TCRdb holds only the in-frame ones, with some missing. This table holds under 100,000 clones, over 90% found once. Losses at the gene ends were 0 bases for V and 2 bases for J; bases not matched to a gene: 15. This CDR3 comprises 20 residues. From germline, CDR1 is SGHTA and CDR2 FQGNSA. The chain links TRBV7-2 to TRBJ2-7; TRBD2 agrees at 11 bases. This clonotype originated in a human donor in good health. Material: non-Treg CD4+ T cells sorted from blood. The CDR3 region is CASSLAHRLLAGAKTYEQYF. The CDR3, as DNA: TGTGCCAGCAGCTTAGCGCATCGTTTACTAGCGGGAGCAAAGACCTACGAGCAGTACTTC.